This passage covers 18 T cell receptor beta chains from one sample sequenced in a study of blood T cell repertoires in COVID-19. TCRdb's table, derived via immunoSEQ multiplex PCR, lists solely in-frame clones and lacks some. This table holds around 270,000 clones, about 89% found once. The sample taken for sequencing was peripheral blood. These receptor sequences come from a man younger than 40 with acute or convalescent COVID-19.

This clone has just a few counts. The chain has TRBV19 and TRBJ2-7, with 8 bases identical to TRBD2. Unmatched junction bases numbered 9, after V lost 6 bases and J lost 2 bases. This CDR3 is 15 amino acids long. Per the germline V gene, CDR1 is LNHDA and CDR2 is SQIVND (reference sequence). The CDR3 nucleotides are TGTGCCAGTAGGATGGGGCTAGCGGGTCCCTACGAGCAGTACTTC. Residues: CASRMGLAGPYEQYF. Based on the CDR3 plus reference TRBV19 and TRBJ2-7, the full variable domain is DGGITQSPKYLFRKEGQNVTLSCEQNLNHDAMYWYRQDPGQGLRLIYYSQIVNDFQKGDIAEGYSVSREKKESFPLTVTSAQKNPTAFYLCASRMGLAGPYEQYFGPGTRLTVT.

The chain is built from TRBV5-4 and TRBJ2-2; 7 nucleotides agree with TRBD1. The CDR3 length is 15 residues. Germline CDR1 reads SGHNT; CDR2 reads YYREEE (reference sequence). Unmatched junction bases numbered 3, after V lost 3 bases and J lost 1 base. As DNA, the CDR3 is TGTGCCAGCAGCTCGGACAGGAGGAACACCGGGGAGCTGTTTTTT. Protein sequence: CASSSDRRNTGELFF.

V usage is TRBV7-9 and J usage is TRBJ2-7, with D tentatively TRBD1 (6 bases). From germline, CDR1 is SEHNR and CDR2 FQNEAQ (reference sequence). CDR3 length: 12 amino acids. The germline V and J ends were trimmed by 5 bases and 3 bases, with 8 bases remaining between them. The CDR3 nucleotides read TGTGCCAGCAGCGCACAGGGCTACGAGCAGTACTTC. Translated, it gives CASSAQGYEQYF.

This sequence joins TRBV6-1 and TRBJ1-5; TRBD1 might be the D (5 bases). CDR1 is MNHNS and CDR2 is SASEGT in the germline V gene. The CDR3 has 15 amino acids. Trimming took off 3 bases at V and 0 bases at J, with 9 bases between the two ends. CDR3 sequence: CASSDDRSSNQPQHF. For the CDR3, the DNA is TGTGCCAGCAGTGATGACAGAAGTAGCAATCAGCCCCAGCATTTT.

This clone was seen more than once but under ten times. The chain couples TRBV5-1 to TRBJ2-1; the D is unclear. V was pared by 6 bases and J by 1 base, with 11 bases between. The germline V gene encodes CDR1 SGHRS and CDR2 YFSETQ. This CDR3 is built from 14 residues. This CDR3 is CASNTESSYNEQFF. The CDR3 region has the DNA TGCGCCAGCAATACGGAGAGTTCCTACAATGAGCAGTTCTTC.

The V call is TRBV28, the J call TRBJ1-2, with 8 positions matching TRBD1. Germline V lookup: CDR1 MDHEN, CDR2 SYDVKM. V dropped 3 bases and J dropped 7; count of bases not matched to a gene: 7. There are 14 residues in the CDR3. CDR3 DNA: TGTGCCAGCAGTTTCCCGGGACAGGAGGCTGGCTACACCTTC. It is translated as CASSFPGQEAGYTF.

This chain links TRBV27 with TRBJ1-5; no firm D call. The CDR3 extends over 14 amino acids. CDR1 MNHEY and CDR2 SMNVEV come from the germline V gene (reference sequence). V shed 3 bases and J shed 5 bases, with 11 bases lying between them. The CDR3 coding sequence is TGTGCCAGCAGTTTCCTTCAGGCCGATCAGCCCCAGCATTTT. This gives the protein CASSFLQADQPQHF.

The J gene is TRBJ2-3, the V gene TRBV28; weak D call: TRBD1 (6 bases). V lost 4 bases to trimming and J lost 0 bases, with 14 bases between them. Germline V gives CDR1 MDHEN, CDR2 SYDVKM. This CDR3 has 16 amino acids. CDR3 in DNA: TGTGCCAGCAGTTCAGCTCCAGGGGTGAGCACAGATACGCAGTATTTT. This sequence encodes CASSSAPGVSTDTQYF.

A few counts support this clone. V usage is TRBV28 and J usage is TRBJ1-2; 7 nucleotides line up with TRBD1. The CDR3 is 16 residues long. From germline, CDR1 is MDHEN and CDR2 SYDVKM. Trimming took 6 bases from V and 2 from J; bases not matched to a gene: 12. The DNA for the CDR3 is TGTGCCAGCAGCACCCCGAGGGGGCGAGGGAACTATGGCTACACCTTC. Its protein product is CASSTPRGRGNYGYTF.

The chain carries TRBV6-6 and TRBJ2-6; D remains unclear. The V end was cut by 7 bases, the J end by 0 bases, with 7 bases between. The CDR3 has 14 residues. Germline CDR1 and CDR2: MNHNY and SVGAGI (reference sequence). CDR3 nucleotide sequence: TGTGCCAGCACCTCTAACTCTGGGGCCAACGTCCTGACTTTC. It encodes CASTSNSGANVLTF.

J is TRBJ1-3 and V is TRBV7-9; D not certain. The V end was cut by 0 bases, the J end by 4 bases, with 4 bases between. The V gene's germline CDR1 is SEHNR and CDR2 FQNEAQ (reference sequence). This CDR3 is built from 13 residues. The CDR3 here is CASSLAAGNTIYF. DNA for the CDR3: TGTGCCAGCAGCTTAGCTGCGGGAAACACCATATATTTT.

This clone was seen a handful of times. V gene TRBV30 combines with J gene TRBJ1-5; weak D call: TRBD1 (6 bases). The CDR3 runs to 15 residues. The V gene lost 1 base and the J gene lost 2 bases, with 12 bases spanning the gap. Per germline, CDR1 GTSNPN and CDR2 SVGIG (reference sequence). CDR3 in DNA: TGTGCCTGGAGTGGGGGGCCAGGGGGCAATCAGCCCCAGCATTTT. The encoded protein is CAWSGGPGGNQPQHF.

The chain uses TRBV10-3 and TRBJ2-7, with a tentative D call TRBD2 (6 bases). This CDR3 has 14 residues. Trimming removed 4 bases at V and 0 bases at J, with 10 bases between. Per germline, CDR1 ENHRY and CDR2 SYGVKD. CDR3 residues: CAISAGRGSYEQYF. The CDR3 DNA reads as TGTGCCATCAGTGCGGGGCGGGGCTCCTACGAGCAGTACTTC.

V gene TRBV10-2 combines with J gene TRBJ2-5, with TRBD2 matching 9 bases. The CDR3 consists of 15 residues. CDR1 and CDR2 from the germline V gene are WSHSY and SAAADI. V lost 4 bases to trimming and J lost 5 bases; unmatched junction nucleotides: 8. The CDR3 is CASSVSGGGGETQYF. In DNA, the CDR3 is TGCGCCAGCAGTGTTAGCGGGGGCGGGGGGGAGACCCAGTACTTC.

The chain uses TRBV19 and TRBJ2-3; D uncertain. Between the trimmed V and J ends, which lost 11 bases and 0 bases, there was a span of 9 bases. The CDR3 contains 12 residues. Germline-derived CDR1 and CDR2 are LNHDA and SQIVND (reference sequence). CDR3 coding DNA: TGTGCCTCTTGCGGCAGCACAGATACGCAGTATTTT. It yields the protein CASCGSTDTQYF.

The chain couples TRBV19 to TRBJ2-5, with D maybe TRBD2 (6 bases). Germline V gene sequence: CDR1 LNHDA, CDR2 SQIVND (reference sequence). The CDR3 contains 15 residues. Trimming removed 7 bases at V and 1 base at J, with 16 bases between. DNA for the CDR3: TGTGCCAGTAAGGGAGGAAGGTTTGGCCAAGAGACCCAGTACTTC. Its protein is CASKGGRFGQETQYF.

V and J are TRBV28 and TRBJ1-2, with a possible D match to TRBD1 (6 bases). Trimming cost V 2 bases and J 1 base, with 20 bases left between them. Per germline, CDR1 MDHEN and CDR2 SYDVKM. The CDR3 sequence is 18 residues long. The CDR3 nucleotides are TGTGCCAGCAGTTTAAGTTATTTTGGGCAGGGGAATAACTATGGCTACACCTTC. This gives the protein CASSLSYFGQGNNYGYTF.

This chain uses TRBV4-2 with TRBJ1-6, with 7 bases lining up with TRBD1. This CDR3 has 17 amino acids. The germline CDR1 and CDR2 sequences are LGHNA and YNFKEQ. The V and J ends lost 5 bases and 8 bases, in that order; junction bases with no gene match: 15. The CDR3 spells CASSDRTAGQEYSPLHF. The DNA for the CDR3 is TGTGCCAGCAGCGATCGAACCGCCGGACAGGAATATTCACCCCTCCACTTT.